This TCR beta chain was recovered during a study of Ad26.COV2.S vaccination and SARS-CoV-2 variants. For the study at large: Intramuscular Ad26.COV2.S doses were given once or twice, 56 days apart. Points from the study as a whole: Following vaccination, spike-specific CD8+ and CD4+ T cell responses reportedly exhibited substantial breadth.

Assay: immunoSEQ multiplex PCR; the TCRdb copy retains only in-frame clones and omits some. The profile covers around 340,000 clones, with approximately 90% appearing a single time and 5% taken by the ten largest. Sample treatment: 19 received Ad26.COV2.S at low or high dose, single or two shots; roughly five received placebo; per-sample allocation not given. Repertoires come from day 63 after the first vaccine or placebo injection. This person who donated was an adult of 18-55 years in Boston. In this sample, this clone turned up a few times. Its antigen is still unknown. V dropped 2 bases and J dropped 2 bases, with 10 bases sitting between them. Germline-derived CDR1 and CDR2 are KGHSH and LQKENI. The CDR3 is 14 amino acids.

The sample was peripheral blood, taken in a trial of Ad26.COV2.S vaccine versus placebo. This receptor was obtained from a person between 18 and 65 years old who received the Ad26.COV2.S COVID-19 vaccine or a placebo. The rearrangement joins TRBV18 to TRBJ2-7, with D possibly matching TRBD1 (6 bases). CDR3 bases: TGTGCCAGCTCACCAGGAAGGGGGACCTACGAGCAGTACTTC. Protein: CASSPGRGTYEQYF.